These 30 T cell receptor beta chains were all obtained from the same sample, sequenced in a study of post-analysis software for immune sequencing data (dated by TCRdb to 2015 to 2017). These receptors' antigens are unknown. Study-wide findings and limitations: Patients showed significantly higher frequencies than controls for about 5 TRBV segments, among them TRBV5-6, TRBV5-1 and TRBV20-1.

The protocol used for the library was PCR. This sample was sequenced with an Illumina HiSeq 2500. Unique molecular identifiers were incorporated into TCR beta cDNA libraries to reduce PCR and sequencing biases. The public reads were quality trimmed at Q25 with fastp and then assembled into clones with MiXCR by TCRdb, keeping productive beta chains. Each entry is one CDR3 protein sequence, shown with its most common DNA and genes. Counted in this sample were 500,000 to 600,000 distinct CDR3 sequences; roughly 46% of them appeared once. The ten top clones hold more than 1.5% of the sample. Sequencing was done on a sample of blood. Receptors originate from a girl aged 10-17 years with multiple sclerosis.

This clonotype was seen only a few times. The chain links TRBV7-2 to TRBJ2-3; D is perhaps TRBD2 (5 bases). CDR1 and CDR2 (germline): SGHTA, FQGNSA. This CDR3 has 16 residues. Trimming pared 5 bases from V and 0 bases from J, leaving 15 bases between. CDR3: CASSPGLGKSTDTQYF. The CDR3 DNA reads TGTGCCAGCAGCCCCGGACTGGGGAAAAGCACAGATACGCAGTATTTT.

The chain is built from TRBV12-3 or TRBV12-4 and TRBJ1-2, with D uncertain. This CDR3 has 13 residues. Trimming removed 6 bases at V and 2 bases at J, with 10 bases between. The CDR3 coding sequence is TGTGCCAGCAGAATAGGACGAAACTATGGCTACACCTTC. Its protein product is CASRIGRNYGYTF.

This clonotype showed up just a few times. The chain links TRBV7-2 to TRBJ2-5; D ambiguous. The CDR3 runs to 12 residues. V lost 3 bases and J 0 bases, leaving 2 bases between the germline ends. In germline, CDR1 is SGHTA, CDR2 FQGNSA. The CDR3 here is CASSFYQETQYF. The CDR3 nucleotides read TGTGCCAGCAGCTTCTACCAAGAGACCCAGTACTTC.

There are a few counts of this clonotype. The gene calls are TRBV13 and TRBJ2-7, with 8 positions matching TRBD1. After removal of 1 base from V and 0 bases from J, the junction contained 5 bases not matched to a gene. The CDR3 spans 16 residues. Germline-derived CDR1 and CDR2 are PRHDT and FYEKMQ (reference sequence). CDR3 sequence reads: CASSLDGQGYSYEQYF. The CDR3 DNA reads TGTGCCAGCAGCTTAGATGGACAGGGTTACTCCTACGAGCAGTACTTC.

The rearrangement links TRBV19 to TRBJ1-2; TRBD1 matches at 10 bases. Looked up from germline, CDR1 is LNHDA and CDR2 is SQIVND (reference sequence). Unmatched junction bases numbered 11, after V lost 9 bases and J lost 4 bases. This CDR3 spans 15 amino acids. CDR3 amino acids: CASTGQGTTGYGYTF. CDR3 nucleotide sequence: TGTGCCAGCACGGGACAGGGGACAACGGGCTATGGCTACACCTTC.

The rearrangement uses TRBV19 and TRBJ2-5, with 8 positions matching TRBD1. TRBJ2-7 matches the DNA end more closely, so the J call is doubtful. CDR3 length equals 15 residues. From germline, CDR1 is LNHDA and CDR2 SQIVND (reference sequence). This CDR3 is CASSISQQGGYEQYF. CDR3 nucleotide sequence: TGTGCCAGTAGTATAAGTCAACAGGGGGGCTACGAGCAGTACTTC.

There are a few counts of this clonotype. V is TRBV12-3 or TRBV12-4 and J is TRBJ2-7, with D perhaps being TRBD1 or TRBD2 (5 bases each). Trimming took off 3 bases at V and 0 bases at J, with 12 bases between the two ends. This CDR3 spans 15 amino acids. In DNA, the CDR3 is TGTGCCAGCAGTTTCGAGGGACGTGGCTCCTACGAGCAGTACTTC. It specifies CASSFEGRGSYEQYF.

The gene calls are TRBV4-1 and TRBJ1-5; possibly TRBD1 for D (6 bases). CDR3 length equals 16 residues. Germline assignment: CDR1 MGHRA and CDR2 YSYEKL. V was cut by 5 bases and J by 0 bases, with 14 bases left in between. CDR3 loop: CASSNQLQGSNQPQHF. The CDR3 DNA reads TGCGCCAGCAGCAATCAATTACAGGGTAGCAATCAGCCCCAGCATTTT.

Concerning this clonotype itself: A junction boundary mismatches the germline segment, possibly from a read error. This chain uses TRBV25-1 with TRBJ2-5; D not certain. The J call is doubtful: the DNA matches TRBJ2-7 better. This CDR3 is built from 13 residues. Germline CDR1 reads MGHDK; CDR2 reads SYGVNS. For the CDR3, the DNA is TGTGCCAGCAGTGAATCCCCCTCCTGCGAGCAGTACTTC. Protein: CASSESPSCEQYF.

The chain is built from TRBV25-1 and TRBJ2-3; a possible D gene is TRBD1 (6 bases). In germline, CDR1 is MGHDK, CDR2 SYGVNS. The CDR3 has 17 residues. Trimming removed 9 bases at V and 3 bases at J, with 25 bases between. CDR3 region: CASGAYPSGEQTDTQYF. The CDR3 DNA is TGTGCCAGTGGTGCCTACCCATCAGGGGAACAAACAGATACGCAGTATTTT.

This clonotype was counted a single time. One junction end does not reproduce the germline sequence, and a read error may be involved. The J gene is TRBJ2-7, the V gene TRBV7-9, with D tentatively TRBD2 (5 bases). This CDR3 contains 13 residues. Germline V gene sequence: CDR1 SEHNR, CDR2 FQNEAQ (reference sequence). The CDR3 spells CSSSVGNSYEQYF. CDR3 bases: TGTTCCAGCAGCGTCGGGAATTCCTACGAGCAGTACTTC.

Remarks on this clonotype: As the CDR3 is not closed by the conserved phenylalanine or tryptophan, this likely results from a read error. The rearrangement joins TRBV9 to TRBJ1-2, with 7 bases aligning to TRBD1. This CDR3 comprises 15 residues. CDR1 is SGDLS and CDR2 is YYNGEE in the germline V gene. Here the CDR3 DNA reads TGTGCTAGCAGCCGAGGACAGGTCGACGCCTATGGCTACACCATC. This sequence encodes CASSRGQVDAYGYTI.

This clonotype was seen a few times. In nucleotides, the CDR3 is TGCGCCAGCAGCCAAGATGGAATTCCTCCTGATACGCAGTATTTT. As protein: CASSQDGIPPDTQYF. The chain has TRBV4-1 and TRBJ2-3, with no clear D. This CDR3 has 15 residues. V was shortened by 0 bases and J by 6 bases, with 13 bases between the two germline ends. The germline V gene has CDR1 MGHRA and CDR2 YSYEKL.

This clonotype has a handful of counts. The CDR3 DNA follows: TGTGCCAGCCGGACAGGGGGTAGCTATGGCTACACCTTC. Protein: CASRTGGSYGYTF. The chain carries TRBV6-5 and TRBJ1-2; TRBD1 matches at 10 bases. CDR1 is MNHEY and CDR2 is SVGAGI in the germline V gene. Germline trimming cut 8 bases from V and 4 bases from J; bases unmatched to any gene: 4. The CDR3 sequence is 13 residues long.

The chain is built from TRBV2 and TRBJ2-7, with a weak D call TRBD2 (6 bases). The CDR3 runs 14 residues. From germline, CDR1 is SNHLY and CDR2 FYNNEI. The germline V and J ends were trimmed by 4 bases and 2 bases, with 12 bases remaining between them. CDR3 DNA sequence: TGTGCCAGCAGTGTGGCGGGAACCCCCTACGAGCAGTACTTC. This encodes CASSVAGTPYEQYF.

This clonotype was recorded a few times. The chain is built from TRBV7-2 and TRBJ1-6; TRBD1 aligns across 12 bases. This CDR3 comprises 19 residues. Germline CDR1 reads SGHTA; CDR2 reads FQGNSA. Trimming cost V 5 bases and J 1 base; bases outside gene matches: 9. This CDR3 reads CASSPGTGGGWSYNSPLHF. The CDR3 DNA sequence: TGTGCCAGCAGCCCCGGGACAGGGGGCGGTTGGTCCTATAATTCACCCCTCCACTTT.

The CDR3 protein is CASSFVGLAGGNGDTQYF. The CDR3 nucleotides are TGTGCCAGCAGTTTTGTGGGACTAGCGGGGGGAAACGGAGATACGCAGTATTTT. This chain joins TRBV28 and TRBJ2-3; 15 bases map to TRBD2. The CDR3 is 18 amino acids. Trimming took 3 bases from V and 5 from J; bases not matched to a gene: 9. Looked up from germline, CDR1 is MDHEN and CDR2 is SYDVKM.

The V and J genes are TRBV20-1 and TRBJ2-7; a possible D gene is TRBD1 (7 bases). Germline CDR1 and CDR2: DFQATT and SNEGSKA (reference sequence). CDR3 size: 14 residues. Trimming shortened V by 6 bases and J by 1 base, and 16 bases separated the two germline ends. The CDR3 loop is CSARGDGISYEQYF. Here the CDR3 DNA reads TGCAGTGCCAGGGGGGACGGGATATCCTACGAGCAGTACTTC.

The rearrangement links TRBV20-1 to TRBJ1-2, with a weak D call TRBD1 (5 bases). The CDR3 runs 16 residues. Per germline, CDR1 DFQATT and CDR2 SNEGSKA (reference sequence). Trimming stripped 6 bases from V and 8 bases from J, with 28 bases between. DNA of the CDR3: TGCAGTGCCGTAGGAGACCTAATGACGGGGCTGGAAGGCTACACCTTC. This encodes CSAVGDLMTGLEGYTF.

CDR3 sequence (DNA): TGTGCCAGCACCGACACTAGTTTCTCCTACAATGAGCAGTTCTTC. Amino acid sequence: CASTDTSFSYNEQFF. J is TRBJ2-1 and V is TRBV6-5; D perhaps matches TRBD2 (5 bases). The CDR3 spans 15 residues. CDR1 MNHEY and CDR2 SVGAGI come from the germline V gene. V was clipped by 7 bases and J by 0 bases, with 13 bases between them.

There are many counts of this clonotype. J is TRBJ2-1 and V is TRBV5-1; possible D gene TRBD1, 5 bases. Trimming pared 5 bases from V and 4 bases from J, leaving 10 bases between. Germline V gene lookup returns CDR1 SGHRS and CDR2 YFSETQ. This CDR3 has 13 residues. Written as DNA, the CDR3 is TGCGCCAGCAGTGCCGACAGTTACAATGAGCAGTTCTTC. Translation: CASSADSYNEQFF.

The V gene is TRBV12-3 or TRBV12-4, the J gene TRBJ2-3, with 7 bases aligning to TRBD2. V was clipped by 1 base and J by 4 bases; unmatched bases: 5. The CDR3 has 15 residues. CDR3 region: CASSLGLAAADTQYF. The CDR3 DNA reads TGTGCCAGCAGTTTAGGGCTAGCGGCGGCAGATACGCAGTATTTT.

This clonotype was seen a few times. The CDR3 DNA sequence: TGTGCCAGCAGCTTCGGGACAATCCAAGAGACCCAGTACTTC. Translation gives CASSFGTIQETQYF. This chain links TRBV7-2 with TRBJ2-5; D is perhaps TRBD1 (6 bases). The germline V gene has CDR1 SGHTA and CDR2 FQGNSA. The CDR3 spans 14 residues. Trimming shortened V by 3 bases and J by 1 base, and 9 bases separated the two germline ends.

The chain couples TRBV27 to TRBJ1-2; no reliable D call. Trimming left V 5 bases short and J 4 bases short, with 20 bases between. Germline V gene sequence: CDR1 MNHEY, CDR2 SMNVEV (reference sequence). CDR3 size: 16 residues. The DNA of the CDR3 is TGTGCCAGCAGTGAGATAGGAACGAACTTATTCTATGGCTACACCTTC. Its translation is CASSEIGTNLFYGYTF.

Only a few counts were recorded for this clonotype. The rearrangement links TRBV20-1 to TRBJ2-7; D call uncertain. The V end was cut by 1 base, the J end by 3 bases, with 10 bases between. Looked up from germline, CDR1 is DFQATT and CDR2 is SNEGSKA (reference sequence). The length of the CDR3 is 13 residues. The CDR3 region has the DNA TGCAGTGCTAGAGGGATAGATGGCTACGAGCAGTACTTC. Translation: CSARGIDGYEQYF.

This chain's CDR3 is CSVGVDRSSYEQYF. The CDR3 bases are TGCAGCGTTGGCGTGGACAGGAGCTCCTACGAGCAGTACTTC. This chain connects TRBV29-1 to TRBJ2-7, with 7 bases lining up with TRBD1. CDR3 length: 14 amino acids. After removal of 4 bases from V and 0 bases from J, the junction contained 6 bases not matched to a gene. Per the germline V gene, CDR1 is SQVTM and CDR2 is ANQGSEA.

As DNA, the CDR3 is TGCGCCAGCAGCTACGCCGGGGCTGAGGACGAGCAGTACTTC. Amino acid sequence: CASSYAGAEDEQYF. The rearrangement uses TRBV4-1 and TRBJ2-7; TRBD1 or TRBD2 may be the D gene (5 bases each). This CDR3 is built from 14 residues. V was trimmed by 5 bases and J by 5 bases, leaving 16 bases between them. Germline V lookup: CDR1 MGHRA, CDR2 YSYEKL.

The chain links TRBV7-2 to TRBJ2-7; possible D gene TRBD2, 5 bases. Trimming cost V 4 bases and J 7 bases, with 14 bases left between them. This CDR3 comprises 13 residues. The germline CDR1 and CDR2 sequences are SGHTA and FQGNSA. CDR3 bases: TGTGCCAGCAGCTACGATTTTACGGGGGAGCAGTACTTC. Protein: CASSYDFTGEQYF.

The gene calls are TRBV5-5 and TRBJ2-3, with 10 bases fitting TRBD2. CDR1 is SGHKS and CDR2 is YYEKEE in the germline V gene (reference sequence). The CDR3 contains 17 residues. The V and J ends lost 2 bases and 0 bases, in that order; junction bases with no gene match: 6. The DNA for the CDR3 is TGTGCCAGCAGCTTTCTTCTAGCGGGAGAAAGCACAGATACGCAGTATTTT. Translated, it gives CASSFLLAGESTDTQYF.

The chain combines TRBV20-1 with TRBJ2-5; 8 nucleotides line up with TRBD2. J lost 3 bases, V lost 4 bases, and 10 bases had no gene match. This CDR3 spans 15 amino acids. Germline lookup yields CDR1 DFQATT and CDR2 SNEGSKA (reference sequence). CDR3 nucleotides: TGCAGTGCTAACCACCCGGGACTAGGGAAAGAGACCCAGTACTTC. This gives the protein CSANHPGLGKETQYF.